Following are 4 T cell receptor beta chains from one sample sequenced in a study of T cell repertoires in cytomegalovirus infection. TCRdb itself ran the reads through MiXCR, one entry per CDR3 protein. This sample carries fewer than 700,000 distinct CDR3 sequences, approximately 24% of them seen once, and the ten largest clones take 8%. The sequencing input was CD8+ T cells from PBMCs. These receptors were taken from a human donor in good health (CMV status not recorded). Some clones in this sample may be carry-over from other donors' samples.

This clonotype was seen at least ten times. The rearrangement uses TRBV7-8 and TRBJ2-1, with 10 bases matching TRBD1. This CDR3 comprises 16 residues. Germline V gene data show CDR1 as SGHVS and CDR2 as FQNEAQ. J lost 1 base, V lost 5 bases, and 5 bases had no gene match. This CDR3 is CASSEPGQGSYNEQFF. The CDR3 DNA reads TGTGCCAGCAGCGAACCGGGACAGGGGTCCTACAATGAGCAGTTCTTC.

J is TRBJ2-7 and V is TRBV14; TRBD1 might be the D (6 bases). The CDR3 sequence is 17 residues long. V lost 2 bases and J 5 bases, leaving 22 bases between the germline ends. Looked up from germline, CDR1 is SGHDN and CDR2 is FVKESK. CDR3 residues: CASSQRGAWDIRHEQYF. The CDR3 nucleotides are TGTGCCAGCAGCCAAAGAGGGGCGTGGGACATCCGCCACGAGCAGTACTTC.

The V and J genes are TRBV29-1 and TRBJ2-2, with D hard to call. The V gene lost 4 bases and the J gene lost 4 bases, with 7 bases spanning the gap. The CDR3 totals 12 residues. CDR1 is SQVTM, CDR2 ANQGSEA, per germline. The CDR3 region has the DNA TGCAGCGTTGTGTTGCTCACCGGGGAGCTGTTTTTT. This translates into CSVVLLTGELFF.

The chain joins TRBV29-1 to TRBJ2-3; D is undetermined. This CDR3 is built from 15 residues. Looked up from germline, CDR1 is SQVTM and CDR2 is ANQGSEA. Trimming took off 1 base at V and 10 bases at J, with 21 bases between the two ends. CDR3 in amino acids: CSVEGVGQTPFAQYF. Written as DNA, the CDR3 is TGCAGCGTTGAAGGAGTTGGTCAGACTCCTTTTGCGCAGTATTTT.